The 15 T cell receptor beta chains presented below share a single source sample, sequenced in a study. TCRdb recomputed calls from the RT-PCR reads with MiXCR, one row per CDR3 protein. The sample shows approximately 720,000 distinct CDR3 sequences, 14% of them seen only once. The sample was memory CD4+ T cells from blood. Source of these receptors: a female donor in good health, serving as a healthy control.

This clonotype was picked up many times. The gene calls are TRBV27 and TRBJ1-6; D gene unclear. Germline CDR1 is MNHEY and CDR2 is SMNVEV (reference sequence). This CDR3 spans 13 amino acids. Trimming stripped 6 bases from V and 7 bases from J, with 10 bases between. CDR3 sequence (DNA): TGTGCCAGCAGCCCGTGGCTGAATTCACCCCTCCACTTT. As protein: CASSPWLNSPLHF.

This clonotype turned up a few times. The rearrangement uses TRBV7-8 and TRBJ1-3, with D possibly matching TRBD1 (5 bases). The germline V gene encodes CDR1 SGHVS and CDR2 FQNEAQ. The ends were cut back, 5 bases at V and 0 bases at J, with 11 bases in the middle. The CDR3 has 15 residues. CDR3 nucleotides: TGTGCCAGCAGCAGCGACAGTAACTCTGGAAACACCATATATTTT. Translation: CASSSDSNSGNTIYF.

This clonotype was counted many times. In DNA form, the CDR3 reads TGCGCCAGCAGCTCCGACCCCAATCAGCCCCAGCATTTT. Protein: CASSSDPNQPQHF. The chain is built from TRBV5-1 and TRBJ1-5, with unresolved D. Trimming took 3 bases from V and 3 from J, leaving 7 bases between them. The V gene's germline CDR1 is SGHRS and CDR2 YFSETQ. The CDR3 is 13 amino acids.

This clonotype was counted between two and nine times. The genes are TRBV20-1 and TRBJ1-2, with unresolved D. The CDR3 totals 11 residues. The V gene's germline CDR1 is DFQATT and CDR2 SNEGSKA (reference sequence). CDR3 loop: CMGSENYGYTF. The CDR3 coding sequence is TGCATGGGGTCGGAGAACTATGGCTACACCTTC.

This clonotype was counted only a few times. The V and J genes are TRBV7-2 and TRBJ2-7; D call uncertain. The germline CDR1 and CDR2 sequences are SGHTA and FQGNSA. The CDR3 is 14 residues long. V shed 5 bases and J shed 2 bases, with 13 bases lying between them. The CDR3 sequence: CASSVGILAYEQYF. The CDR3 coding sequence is TGTGCCAGCAGCGTTGGGATCCTCGCCTACGAGCAGTACTTC.

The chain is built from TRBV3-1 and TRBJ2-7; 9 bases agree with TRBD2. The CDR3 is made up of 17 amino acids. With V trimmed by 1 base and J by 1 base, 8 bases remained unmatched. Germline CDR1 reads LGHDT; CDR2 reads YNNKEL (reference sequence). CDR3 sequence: CASSQVSPAGGSYEQYF. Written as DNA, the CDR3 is TGTGCCAGCAGCCAAGTAAGTCCAGCGGGAGGTTCCTACGAGCAGTACTTC.

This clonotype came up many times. CDR3 sequence (DNA): TGCGCCAGCAGCTTGGGTCACACAGGGGCTCACACTGAAGCTTTCTTT. Encoded protein: CASSLGHTGAHTEAFF. This chain connects TRBV5-1 to TRBJ1-1, with 7 positions matching TRBD1. V was clipped by 0 bases and J by 3 bases; unmatched bases: 8. CDR1 is SGHRS and CDR2 is YFSETQ in the germline V gene. This CDR3 has 16 amino acids.

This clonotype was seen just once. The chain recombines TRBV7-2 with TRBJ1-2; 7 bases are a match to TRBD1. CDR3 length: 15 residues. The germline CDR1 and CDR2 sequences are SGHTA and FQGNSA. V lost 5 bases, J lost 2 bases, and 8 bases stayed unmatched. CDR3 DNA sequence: TGTGCCAGCAGCCCCCCGGGACAGATAAACTATGGCTACACCTTC. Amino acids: CASSPPGQINYGYTF.

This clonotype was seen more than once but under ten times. The CDR3 sequence is CASSVPSVKPYEQYF. The CDR3 nucleotides read TGTGCCAGCAGCGTACCCTCGGTTAAACCCTACGAGCAGTACTTC. This chain uses TRBV9 with TRBJ2-7, with D unresolved. From germline, CDR1 is SGDLS and CDR2 YYNGEE. V lost 1 base to trimming and J lost 2 bases, with 13 bases between them. The CDR3 consists of 15 residues.

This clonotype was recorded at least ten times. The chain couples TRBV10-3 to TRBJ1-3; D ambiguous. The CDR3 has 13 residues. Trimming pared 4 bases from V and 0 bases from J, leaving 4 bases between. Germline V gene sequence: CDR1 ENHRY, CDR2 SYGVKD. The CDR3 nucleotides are TGTGCCATCAGTGTCGACTCTGGAAACACCATATATTTT. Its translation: CAISVDSGNTIYF.

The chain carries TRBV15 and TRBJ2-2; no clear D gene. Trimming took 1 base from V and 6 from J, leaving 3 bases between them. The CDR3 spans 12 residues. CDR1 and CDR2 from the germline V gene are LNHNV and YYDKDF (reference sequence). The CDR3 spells CATSRAPGELFF. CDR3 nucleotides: TGTGCCACCAGCAGAGCCCCCGGGGAGCTGTTTTTT.

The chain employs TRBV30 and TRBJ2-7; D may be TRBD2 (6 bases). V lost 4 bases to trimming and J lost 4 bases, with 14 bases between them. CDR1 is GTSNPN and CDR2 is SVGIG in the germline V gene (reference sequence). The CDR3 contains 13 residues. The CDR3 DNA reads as TGTGCCTGGACAGGCGGGGTCACTTACGAGCAGTACTTC. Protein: CAWTGGVTYEQYF.

In DNA form, the CDR3 reads TGCGCCAGCAGCCAAAAAACTTCCGGGTATGGCTACACCTTC. Amino acid sequence: CASSQKTSGYGYTF. The chain links TRBV4-3 to TRBJ1-2; D is unclear. Germline V gene sequence: CDR1 LGHNA, CDR2 YSLEER. Deletions cut 2 bases from V and 5 bases from J, with 12 bases between. The CDR3 extends over 14 amino acids.

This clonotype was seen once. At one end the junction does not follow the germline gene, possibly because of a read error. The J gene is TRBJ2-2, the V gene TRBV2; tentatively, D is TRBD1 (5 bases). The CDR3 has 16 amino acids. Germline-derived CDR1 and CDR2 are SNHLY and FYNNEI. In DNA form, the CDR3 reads TGTGCCAGCAGGGAAGGGGTCTTTACGAACACCGGGGAGCTGTTTTTT. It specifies CASREGVFTNTGELFF.

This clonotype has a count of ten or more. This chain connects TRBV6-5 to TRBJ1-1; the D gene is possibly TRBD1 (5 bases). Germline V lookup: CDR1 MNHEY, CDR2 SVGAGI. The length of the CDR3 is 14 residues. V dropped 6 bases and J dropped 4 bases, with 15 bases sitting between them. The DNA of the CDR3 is TGTGCCAGCAGAATAAACAGGCCTCCCACTGAAGCTTTCTTT. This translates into CASRINRPPTEAFF.